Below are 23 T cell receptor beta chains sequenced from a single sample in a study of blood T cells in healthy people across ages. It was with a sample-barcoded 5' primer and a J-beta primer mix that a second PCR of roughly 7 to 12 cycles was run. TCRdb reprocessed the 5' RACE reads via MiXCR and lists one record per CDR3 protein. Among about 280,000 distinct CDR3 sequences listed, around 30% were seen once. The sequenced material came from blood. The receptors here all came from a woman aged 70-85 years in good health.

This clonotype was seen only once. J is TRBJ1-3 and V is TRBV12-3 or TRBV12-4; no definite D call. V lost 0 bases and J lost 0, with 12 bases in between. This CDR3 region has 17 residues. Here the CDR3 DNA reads TGTGCCAGCAGTTTAGCGCGGCGGCAGCTCTCTGGAAACACCATATATTTT. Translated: CASSLARRQLSGNTIYF.

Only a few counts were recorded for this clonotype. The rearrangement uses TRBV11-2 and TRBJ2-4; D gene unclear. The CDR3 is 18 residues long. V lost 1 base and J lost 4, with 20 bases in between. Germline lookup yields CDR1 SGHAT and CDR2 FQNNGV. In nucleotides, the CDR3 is TGTGCCAGCAGCTTAGGCCAACCTCCACGCGACACTAAAAACATTCAGTACTTC. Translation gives CASSLGQPPRDTKNIQYF.

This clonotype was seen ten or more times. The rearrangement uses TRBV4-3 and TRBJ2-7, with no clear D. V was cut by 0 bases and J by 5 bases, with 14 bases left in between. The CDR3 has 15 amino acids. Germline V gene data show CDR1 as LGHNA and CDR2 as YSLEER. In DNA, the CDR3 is TGCGCCAGCAGCCAAGATTGGGTGGGCCTCAACGAGCAGTACTTC. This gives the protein CASSQDWVGLNEQYF.

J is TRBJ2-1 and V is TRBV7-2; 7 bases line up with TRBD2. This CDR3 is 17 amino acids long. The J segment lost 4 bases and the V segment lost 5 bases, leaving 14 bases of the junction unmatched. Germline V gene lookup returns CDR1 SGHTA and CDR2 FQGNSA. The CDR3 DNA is TGTGCCAGCAGCCGTGAGAGCGGGATGGTCTCTTACAATGAGCAGTTCTTC. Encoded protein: CASSRESGMVSYNEQFF.

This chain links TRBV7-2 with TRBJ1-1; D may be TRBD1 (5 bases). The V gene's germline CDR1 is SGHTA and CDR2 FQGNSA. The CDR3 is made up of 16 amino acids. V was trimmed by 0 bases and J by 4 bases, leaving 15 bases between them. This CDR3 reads CASSLAPGRRGTEAFF. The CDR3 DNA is TGTGCCAGCAGCTTAGCGCCGGGGCGGCGGGGCACTGAAGCTTTCTTT.

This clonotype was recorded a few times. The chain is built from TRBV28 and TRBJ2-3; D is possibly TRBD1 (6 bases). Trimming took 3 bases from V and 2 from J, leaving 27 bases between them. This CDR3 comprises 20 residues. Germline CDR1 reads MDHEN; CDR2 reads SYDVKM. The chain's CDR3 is CASSFTAVSFAGGSTDTQYF. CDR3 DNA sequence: TGTGCCAGCAGTTTTACGGCAGTGTCATTTGCTGGGGGCTCCACAGATACGCAGTATTTT.

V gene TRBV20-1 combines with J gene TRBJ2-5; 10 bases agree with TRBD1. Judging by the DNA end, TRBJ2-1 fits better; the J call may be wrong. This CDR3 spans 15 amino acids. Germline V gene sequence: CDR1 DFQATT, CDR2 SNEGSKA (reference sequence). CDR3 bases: TGCAGTGCCACCAGGGTGGACAGGGGGGACCATGAGCAGTTCTTC. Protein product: CSATRVDRGDHEQFF.

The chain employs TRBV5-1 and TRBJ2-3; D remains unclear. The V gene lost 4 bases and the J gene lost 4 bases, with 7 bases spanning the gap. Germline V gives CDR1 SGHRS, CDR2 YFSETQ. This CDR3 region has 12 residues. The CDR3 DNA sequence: TGCGCCAGCAGCCAACATGCAGATACGCAGTATTTT. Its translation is CASSQHADTQYF.

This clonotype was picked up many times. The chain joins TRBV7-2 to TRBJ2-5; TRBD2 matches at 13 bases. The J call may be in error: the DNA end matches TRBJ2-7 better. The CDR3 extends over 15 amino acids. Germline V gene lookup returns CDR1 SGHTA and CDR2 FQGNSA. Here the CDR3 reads CASSSRTSGSYEQYF. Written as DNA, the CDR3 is TGTGCCAGCAGTTCGCGGACTAGCGGGAGCTACGAGCAGTACTTC.

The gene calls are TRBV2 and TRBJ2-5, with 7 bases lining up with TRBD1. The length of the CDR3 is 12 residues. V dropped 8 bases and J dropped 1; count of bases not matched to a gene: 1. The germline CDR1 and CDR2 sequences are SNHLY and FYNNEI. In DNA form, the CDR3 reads TGTGCCAGCCGGGACAGCCAAGAGACCCAGTACTTC. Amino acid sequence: CASRDSQETQYF.

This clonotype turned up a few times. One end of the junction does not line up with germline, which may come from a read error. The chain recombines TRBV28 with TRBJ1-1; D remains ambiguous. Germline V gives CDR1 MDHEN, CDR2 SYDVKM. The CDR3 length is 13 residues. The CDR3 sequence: CVSSLKANTEAFF. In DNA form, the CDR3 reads TGTGTCAGCAGTTTAAAAGCGAACACTGAAGCTTTCTTT.

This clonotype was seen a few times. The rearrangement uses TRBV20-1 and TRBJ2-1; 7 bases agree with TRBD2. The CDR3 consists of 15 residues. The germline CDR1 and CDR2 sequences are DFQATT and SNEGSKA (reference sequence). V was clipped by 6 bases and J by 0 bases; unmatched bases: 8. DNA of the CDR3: TGCAGTGCGACCGGGACTACTAACTCCTACAATGAGCAGTTCTTC. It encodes CSATGTTNSYNEQFF.

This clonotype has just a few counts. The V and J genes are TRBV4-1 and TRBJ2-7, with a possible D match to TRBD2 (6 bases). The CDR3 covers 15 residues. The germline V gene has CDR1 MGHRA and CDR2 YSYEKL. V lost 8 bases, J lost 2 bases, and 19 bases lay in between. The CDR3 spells CASALGGLSTYEQYF. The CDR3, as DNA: TGCGCCAGCGCACTTGGAGGGTTGTCAACCTACGAGCAGTACTTC.

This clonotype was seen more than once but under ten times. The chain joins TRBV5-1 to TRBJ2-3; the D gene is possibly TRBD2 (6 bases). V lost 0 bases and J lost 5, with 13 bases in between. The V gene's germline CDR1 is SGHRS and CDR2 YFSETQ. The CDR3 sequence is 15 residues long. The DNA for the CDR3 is TGCGCCAGCAGCTTGGCCGGAGGGCTTGGAGATACGCAGTATTTT. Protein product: CASSLAGGLGDTQYF.

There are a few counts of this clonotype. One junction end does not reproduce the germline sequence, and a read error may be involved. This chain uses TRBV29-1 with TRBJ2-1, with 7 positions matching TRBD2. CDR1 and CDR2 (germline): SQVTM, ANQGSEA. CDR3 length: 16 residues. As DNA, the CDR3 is TGCAGCGTTGCCCCTTTAGATGGGAGGGCCTATAATGAGCAGTTCTTC. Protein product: CSVAPLDGRAYNEQFF.

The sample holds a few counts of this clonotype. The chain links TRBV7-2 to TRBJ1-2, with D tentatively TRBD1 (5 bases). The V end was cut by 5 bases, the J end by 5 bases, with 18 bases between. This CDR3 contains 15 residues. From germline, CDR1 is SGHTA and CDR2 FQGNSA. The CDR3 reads CASSPRRGGTYGYTF. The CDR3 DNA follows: TGTGCCAGCAGCCCTAGGCGGGGAGGGACGTATGGCTACACCTTC.

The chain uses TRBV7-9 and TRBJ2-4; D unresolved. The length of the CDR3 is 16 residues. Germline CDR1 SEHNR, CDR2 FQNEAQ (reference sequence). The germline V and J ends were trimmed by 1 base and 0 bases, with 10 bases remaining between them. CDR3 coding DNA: TGTGCCAGCAGCTTAGGTGGAGTGCGAGCCAAAAACATTCAGTACTTC. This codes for CASSLGGVRAKNIQYF.

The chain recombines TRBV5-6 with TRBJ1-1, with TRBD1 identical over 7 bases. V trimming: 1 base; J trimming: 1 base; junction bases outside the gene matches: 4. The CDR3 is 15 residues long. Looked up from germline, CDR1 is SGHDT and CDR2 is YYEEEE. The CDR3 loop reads CASSLPTGPNTEAFF. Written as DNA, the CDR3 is TGTGCCAGCAGCTTGCCGACAGGGCCGAACACTGAAGCTTTCTTT.

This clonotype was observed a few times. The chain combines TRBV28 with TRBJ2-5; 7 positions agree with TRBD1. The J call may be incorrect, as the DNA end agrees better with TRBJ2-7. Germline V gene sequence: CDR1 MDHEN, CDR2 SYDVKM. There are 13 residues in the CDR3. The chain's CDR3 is CASISGGTYEQYF. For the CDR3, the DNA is TGTGCCAGCATTTCAGGGGGAACCTACGAGCAGTACTTC.

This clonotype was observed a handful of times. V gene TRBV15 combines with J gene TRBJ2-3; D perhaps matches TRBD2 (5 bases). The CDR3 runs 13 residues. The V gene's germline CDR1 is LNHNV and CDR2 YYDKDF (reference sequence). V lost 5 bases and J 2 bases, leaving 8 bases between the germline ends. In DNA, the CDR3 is TGTGCCACCAGCGGGAGCAACACAGATACGCAGTATTTT. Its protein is CATSGSNTDTQYF.

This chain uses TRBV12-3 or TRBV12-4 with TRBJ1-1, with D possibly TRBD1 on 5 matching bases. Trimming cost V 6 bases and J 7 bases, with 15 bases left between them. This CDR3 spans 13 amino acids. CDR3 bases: TGTGCCAGCAGCTTCTCGCGGGGCGGTGAAGCTTTCTTT. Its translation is CASSFSRGGEAFF.

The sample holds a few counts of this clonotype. CDR3 residues: CASSLSGSRTNEQFF. The CDR3 nucleotides are TGTGCCAGCAGCTTAAGCGGGAGTCGCACCAATGAGCAGTTCTTC. The rearrangement links TRBV7-3 to TRBJ2-1; 7 nucleotides agree with TRBD2. CDR1 SGHTA and CDR2 FQGTGA come from the germline V gene. Losses at the gene ends were 1 base for V and 6 bases for J; bases not matched to a gene: 6. The CDR3 is 15 residues long.

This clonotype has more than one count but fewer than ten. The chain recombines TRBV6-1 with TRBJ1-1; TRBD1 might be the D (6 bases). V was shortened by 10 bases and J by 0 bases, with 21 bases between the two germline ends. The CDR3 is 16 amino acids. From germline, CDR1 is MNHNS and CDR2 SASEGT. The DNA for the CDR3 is TGTGCCACCCTCCAGGGGCAGGGGACGGTGAACACTGAAGCTTTCTTT. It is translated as CATLQGQGTVNTEAFF.